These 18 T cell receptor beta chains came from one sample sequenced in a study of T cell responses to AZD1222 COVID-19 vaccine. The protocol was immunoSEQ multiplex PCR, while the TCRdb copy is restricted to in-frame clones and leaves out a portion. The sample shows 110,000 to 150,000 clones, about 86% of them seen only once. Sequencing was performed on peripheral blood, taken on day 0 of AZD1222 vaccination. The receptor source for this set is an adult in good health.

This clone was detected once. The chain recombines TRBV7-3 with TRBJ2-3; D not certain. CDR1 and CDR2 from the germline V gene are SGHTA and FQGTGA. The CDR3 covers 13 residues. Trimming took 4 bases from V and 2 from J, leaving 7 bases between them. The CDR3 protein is CASSSTATDTQYF. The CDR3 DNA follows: TGTGCCAGCAGCTCAACCGCCACAGATACGCAGTATTTT.

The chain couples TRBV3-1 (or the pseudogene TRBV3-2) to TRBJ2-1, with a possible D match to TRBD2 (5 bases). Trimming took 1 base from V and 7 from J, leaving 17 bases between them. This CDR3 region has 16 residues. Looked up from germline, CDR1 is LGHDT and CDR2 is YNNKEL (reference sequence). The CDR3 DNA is TGTGCCAGCAGCCAAGGAGACTACCCGTCGACGAATGAGCAGTTCTTC. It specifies CASSQGDYPSTNEQFF.

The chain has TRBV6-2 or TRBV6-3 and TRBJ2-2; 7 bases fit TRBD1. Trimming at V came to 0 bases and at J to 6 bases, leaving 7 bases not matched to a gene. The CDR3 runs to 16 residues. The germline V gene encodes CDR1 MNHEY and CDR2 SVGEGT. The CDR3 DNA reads TGTGCCAGCAGTTACTCGCGACAGGGAAGAGCCGGGGAGCTGTTTTTT. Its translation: CASSYSRQGRAGELFF.

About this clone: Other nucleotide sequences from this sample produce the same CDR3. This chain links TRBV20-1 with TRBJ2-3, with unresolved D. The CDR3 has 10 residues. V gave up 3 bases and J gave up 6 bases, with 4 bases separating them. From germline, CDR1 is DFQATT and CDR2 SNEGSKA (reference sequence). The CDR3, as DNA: TGCAGTGCTAGTGCGGATACGCAGTATTTT. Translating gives CSASADTQYF.

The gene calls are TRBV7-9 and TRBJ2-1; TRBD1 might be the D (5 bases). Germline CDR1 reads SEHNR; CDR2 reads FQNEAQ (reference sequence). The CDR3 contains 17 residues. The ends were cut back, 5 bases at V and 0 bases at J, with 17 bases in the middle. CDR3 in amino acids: CASSPPGRVTSYNEQFF. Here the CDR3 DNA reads TGTGCCAGCAGCCCCCCCGGCAGGGTAACCTCCTACAATGAGCAGTTCTTC.

CDR3 sequence: CASSPQGRVSTGELFF. Written as DNA, the CDR3 is TGTGCCAGCTCACCACAGGGCAGAGTTTCCACCGGGGAGCTGTTTTTT. The rearrangement links TRBV18 to TRBJ2-2, with D hard to call. The length of the CDR3 is 16 residues. The germline CDR1 and CDR2 sequences are KGHSH and LQKENI. V shed 1 base and J shed 4 bases, with 13 bases lying between them.

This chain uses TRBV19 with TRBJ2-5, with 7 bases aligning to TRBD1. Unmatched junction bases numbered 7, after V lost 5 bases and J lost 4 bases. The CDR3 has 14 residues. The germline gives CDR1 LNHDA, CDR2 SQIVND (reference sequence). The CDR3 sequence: CASSLRGPSETQYF. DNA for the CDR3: TGTGCCAGTAGTTTGAGGGGGCCGTCAGAGACCCAGTACTTC. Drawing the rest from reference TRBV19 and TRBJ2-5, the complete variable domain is DGGITQSPKYLFRKEGQNVTLSCEQNLNHDAMYWYRQDPGQGLRLIYYSQIVNDFQKGDIAEGYSVSREKKESFPLTVTSAQKNPTAFYLCASSLRGPSETQYFGPGTRLLVL.

The DNA for the CDR3 is TGTGCCAGCAGTTCGGGGCCTCGGGTGTACGAGCAGTACTTC. It specifies CASSSGPRVYEQYF. The chain joins TRBV6-6 to TRBJ2-7; tentatively, D is TRBD1 or TRBD2 (5 bases each). The germline V gene has CDR1 MNHNY and CDR2 SVGAGI (reference sequence). CDR3 length equals 14 residues. V was clipped by 4 bases and J by 4 bases, with 14 bases between them.

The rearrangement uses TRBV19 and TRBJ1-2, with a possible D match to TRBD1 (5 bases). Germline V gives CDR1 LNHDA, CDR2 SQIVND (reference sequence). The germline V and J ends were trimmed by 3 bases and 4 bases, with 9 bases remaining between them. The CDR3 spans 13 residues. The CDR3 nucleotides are TGTGCCAGTAGTATGGGACGGACCTATGGCTACACCTTC. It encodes CASSMGRTYGYTF.

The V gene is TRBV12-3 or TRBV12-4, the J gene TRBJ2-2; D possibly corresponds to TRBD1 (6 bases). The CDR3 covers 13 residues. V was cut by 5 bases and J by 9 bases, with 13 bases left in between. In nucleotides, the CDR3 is TGTGCCAGCAGTCCAGGGGCCGCTCGGGAGCTGTTTTTT. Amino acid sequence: CASSPGAARELFF.

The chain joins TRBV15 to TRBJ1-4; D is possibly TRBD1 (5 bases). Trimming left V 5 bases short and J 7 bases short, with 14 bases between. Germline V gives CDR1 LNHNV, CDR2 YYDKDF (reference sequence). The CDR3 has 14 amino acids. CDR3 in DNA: TGTGCCACCAGCGAGGAGAACACAGGTGAAAAACTGTTTTTT. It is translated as CATSEENTGEKLFF.

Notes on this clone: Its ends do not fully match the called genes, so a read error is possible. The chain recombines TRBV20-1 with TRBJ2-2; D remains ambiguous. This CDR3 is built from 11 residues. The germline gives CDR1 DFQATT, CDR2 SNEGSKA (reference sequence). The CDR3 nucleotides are TGCAGTGCGAGAGGTCCCGGGGAGCTGTTTTTT. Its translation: CSARGPGELFF.

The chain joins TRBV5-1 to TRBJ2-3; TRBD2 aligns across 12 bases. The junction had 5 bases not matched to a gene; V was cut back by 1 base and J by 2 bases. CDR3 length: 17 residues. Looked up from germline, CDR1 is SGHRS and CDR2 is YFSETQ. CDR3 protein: CASSLYGLAGITDTQYF. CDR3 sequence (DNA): TGCGCCAGCAGCTTGTACGGACTAGCGGGGATCACAGATACGCAGTATTTT.

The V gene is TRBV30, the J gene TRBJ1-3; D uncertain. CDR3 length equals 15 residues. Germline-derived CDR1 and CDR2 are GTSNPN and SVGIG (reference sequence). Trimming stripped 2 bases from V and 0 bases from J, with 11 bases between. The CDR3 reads CAWSILPNSGNTIYF. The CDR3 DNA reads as TGTGCCTGGAGTATCCTCCCGAACTCTGGAAACACCATATATTTT.

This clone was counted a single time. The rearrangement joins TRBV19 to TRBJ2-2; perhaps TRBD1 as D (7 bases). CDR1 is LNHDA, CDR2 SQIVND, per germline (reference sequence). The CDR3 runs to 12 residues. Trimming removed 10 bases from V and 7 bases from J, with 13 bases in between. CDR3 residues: CATWRGHGELFF. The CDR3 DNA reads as TGTGCCACTTGGAGGGGGCACGGGGAGCTGTTTTTT.

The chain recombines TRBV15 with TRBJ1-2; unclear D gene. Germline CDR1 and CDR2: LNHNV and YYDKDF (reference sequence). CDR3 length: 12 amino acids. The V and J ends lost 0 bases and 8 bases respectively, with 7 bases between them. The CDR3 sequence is CATSRDWEGYTF. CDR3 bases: TGTGCCACCAGCAGAGACTGGGAGGGCTACACCTTC.

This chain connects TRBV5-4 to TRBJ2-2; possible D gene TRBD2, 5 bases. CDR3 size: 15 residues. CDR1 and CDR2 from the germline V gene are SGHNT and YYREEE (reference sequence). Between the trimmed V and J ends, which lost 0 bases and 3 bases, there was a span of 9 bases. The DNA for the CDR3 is TGTGCCAGCAGCTTGGTCGGGATAGACACCGGGGAGCTGTTTTTT. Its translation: CASSLVGIDTGELFF. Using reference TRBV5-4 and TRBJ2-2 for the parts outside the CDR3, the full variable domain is ETGVTQSPTHLIKTRGQQVTLRCSSQSGHNTVSWYQQALGQGPQFIFQYYREEENGRGNFPPRFSGLQFPNYSSELNVNALELDDSALYLCASSLVGIDTGELFFGEGSRLTVL.

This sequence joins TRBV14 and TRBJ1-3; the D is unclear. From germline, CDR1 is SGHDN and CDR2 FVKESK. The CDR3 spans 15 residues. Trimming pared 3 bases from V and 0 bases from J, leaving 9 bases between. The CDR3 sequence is CASSQARFSGNTIYF. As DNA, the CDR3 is TGTGCCAGCAGCCAGGCCAGGTTCTCTGGAAACACCATATATTTT. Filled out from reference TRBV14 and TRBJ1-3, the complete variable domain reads EAGVTQFPSHSVIEKGQTVTLRCDPISGHDNLYWYRRVMGKEIKFLLHFVKESKQDESGMPNNRFLAERTGGTYSTLKVQPAELEDSGVYFCASSQARFSGNTIYFGEGSWLTVV.